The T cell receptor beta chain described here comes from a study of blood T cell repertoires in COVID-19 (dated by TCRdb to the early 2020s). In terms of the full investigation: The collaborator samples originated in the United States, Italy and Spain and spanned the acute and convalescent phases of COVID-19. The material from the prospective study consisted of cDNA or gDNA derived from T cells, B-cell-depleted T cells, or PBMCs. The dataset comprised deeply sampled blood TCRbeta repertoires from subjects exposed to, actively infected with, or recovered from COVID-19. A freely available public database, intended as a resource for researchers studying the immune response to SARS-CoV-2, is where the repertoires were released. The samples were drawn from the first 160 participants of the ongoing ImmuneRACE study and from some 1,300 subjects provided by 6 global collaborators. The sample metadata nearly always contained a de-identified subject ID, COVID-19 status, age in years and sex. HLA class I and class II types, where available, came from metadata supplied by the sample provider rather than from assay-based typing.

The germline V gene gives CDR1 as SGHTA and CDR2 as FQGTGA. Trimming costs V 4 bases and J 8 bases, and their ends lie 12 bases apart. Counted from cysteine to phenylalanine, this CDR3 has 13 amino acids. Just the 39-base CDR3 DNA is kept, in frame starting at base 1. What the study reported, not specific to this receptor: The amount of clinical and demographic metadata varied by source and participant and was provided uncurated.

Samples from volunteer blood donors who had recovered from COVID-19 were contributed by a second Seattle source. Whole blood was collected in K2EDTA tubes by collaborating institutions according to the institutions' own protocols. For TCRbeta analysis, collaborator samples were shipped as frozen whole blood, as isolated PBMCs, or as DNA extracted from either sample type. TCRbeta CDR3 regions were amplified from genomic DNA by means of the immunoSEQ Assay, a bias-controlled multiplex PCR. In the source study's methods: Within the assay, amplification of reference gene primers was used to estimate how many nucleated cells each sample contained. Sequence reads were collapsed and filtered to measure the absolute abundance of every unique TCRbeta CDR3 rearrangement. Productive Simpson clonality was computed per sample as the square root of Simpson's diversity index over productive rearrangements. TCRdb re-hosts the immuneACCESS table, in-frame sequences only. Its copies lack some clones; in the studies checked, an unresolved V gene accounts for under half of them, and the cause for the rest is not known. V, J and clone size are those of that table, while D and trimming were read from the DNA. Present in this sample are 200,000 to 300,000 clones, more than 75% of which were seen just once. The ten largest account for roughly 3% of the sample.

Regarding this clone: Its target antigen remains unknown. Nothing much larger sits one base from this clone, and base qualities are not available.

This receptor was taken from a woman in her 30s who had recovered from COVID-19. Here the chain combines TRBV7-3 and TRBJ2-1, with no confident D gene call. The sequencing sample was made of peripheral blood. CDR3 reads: CASSSELRHEQFF. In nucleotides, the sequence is TGTGCCAGCAGCTCCGAGCTTCGTCATGAGCAGTTCTTC.